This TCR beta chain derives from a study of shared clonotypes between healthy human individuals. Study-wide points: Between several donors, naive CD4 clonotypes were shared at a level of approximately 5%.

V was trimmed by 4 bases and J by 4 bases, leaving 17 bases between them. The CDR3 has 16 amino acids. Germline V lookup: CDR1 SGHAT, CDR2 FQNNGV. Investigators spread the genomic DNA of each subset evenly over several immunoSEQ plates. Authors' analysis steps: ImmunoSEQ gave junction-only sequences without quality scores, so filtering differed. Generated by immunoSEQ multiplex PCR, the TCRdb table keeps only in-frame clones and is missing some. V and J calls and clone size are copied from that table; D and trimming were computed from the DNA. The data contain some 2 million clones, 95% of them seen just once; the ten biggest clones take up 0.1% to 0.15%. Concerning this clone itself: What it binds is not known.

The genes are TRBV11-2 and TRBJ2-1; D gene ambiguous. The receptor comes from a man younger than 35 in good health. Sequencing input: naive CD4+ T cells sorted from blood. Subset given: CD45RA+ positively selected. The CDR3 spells CASSSRPTGVYNEQFF. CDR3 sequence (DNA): TGTGCCAGCAGCTCCCGACCCACTGGGGTTTACAATGAGCAGTTCTTC.